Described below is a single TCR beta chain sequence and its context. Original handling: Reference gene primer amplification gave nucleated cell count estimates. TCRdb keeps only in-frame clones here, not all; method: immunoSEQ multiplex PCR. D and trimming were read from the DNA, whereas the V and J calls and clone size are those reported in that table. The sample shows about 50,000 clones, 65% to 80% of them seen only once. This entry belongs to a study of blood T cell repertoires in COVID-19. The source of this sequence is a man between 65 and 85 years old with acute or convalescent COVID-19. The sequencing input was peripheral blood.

CDR3 in amino acids: CASGPDRGSYTQYF. The CDR3 DNA reads as TGTGCCAGCGGCCCGGACAGGGGCTCGTATACGCAGTATTTT. This sequence joins TRBV6-4 and TRBJ2-3; TRBD1 matches 9 bases. The length of the CDR3 is 14 residues. Per the germline V gene, CDR1 is MRHNA and CDR2 is SNTAGT. V shed 8 bases and J 7 bases; nucleotides not matched to a gene: 10.